Listed here is a single TCR beta chain. These data belong to a study of CD8 T cells in Susac syndrome. This CDR3 is built from 15 residues. V was pared by 0 bases and J by 2 bases, with 12 bases between. Germline loops: CDR1 DFQATT, CDR2 SNEGSKA (reference sequence). Random-hexamer reverse transcription was applied to roughly 0.5 to 1 ug RNA. TCRdb reprocessed the immunoSEQ multiplex PCR reads via MiXCR and lists one record per CDR3 protein. The top ten clones hold 0.16% of a sample with just over 150,000 distinct CDR3 sequences, approximately 96% of them seen once. The chain recombines TRBV20-1 with TRBJ2-3; D might be TRBD2 (5 bases). Material for sequencing was CD4+ T cells from PBMCs. The TCR comes from a human donor with Susac syndrome. In nucleotides, the CDR3 is TGCAGTGCTAGAGACCCACTAGTTTCCACAGATACGCAGTATTTT. Encoded protein: CSARDPLVSTDTQYF.